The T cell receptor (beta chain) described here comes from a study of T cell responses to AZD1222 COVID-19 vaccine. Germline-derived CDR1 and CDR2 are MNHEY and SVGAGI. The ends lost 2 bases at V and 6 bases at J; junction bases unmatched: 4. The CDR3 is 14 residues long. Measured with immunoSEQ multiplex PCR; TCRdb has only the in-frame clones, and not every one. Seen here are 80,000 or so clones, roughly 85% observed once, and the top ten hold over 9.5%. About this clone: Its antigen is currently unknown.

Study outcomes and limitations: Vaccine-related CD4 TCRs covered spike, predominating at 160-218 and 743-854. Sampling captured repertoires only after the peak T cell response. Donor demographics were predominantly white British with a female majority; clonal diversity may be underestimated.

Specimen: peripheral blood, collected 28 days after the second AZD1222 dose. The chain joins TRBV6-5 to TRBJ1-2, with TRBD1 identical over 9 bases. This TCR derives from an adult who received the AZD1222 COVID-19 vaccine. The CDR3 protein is CASSYRDRVDGYTF. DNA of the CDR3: TGTGCCAGCAGTTACCGGGACAGGGTGGATGGCTACACCTTC.